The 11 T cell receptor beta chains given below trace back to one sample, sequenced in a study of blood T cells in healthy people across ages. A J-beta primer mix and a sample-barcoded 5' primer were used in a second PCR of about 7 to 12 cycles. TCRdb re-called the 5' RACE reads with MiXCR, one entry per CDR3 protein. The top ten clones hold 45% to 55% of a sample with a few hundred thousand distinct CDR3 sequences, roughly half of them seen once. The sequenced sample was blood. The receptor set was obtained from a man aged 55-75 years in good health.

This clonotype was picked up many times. CDR3 region: CASSSTVVAAYEQYF. The CDR3, as DNA: TGTGCCAGCAGCTCTACTGTGGTAGCGGCTTACGAGCAGTACTTC. J is TRBJ2-7 and V is TRBV7-8; TRBD2 might be the D (6 bases). The V end lost 4 bases, the J end lost 4 bases, and 17 bases lay between the germline ends. CDR1 SGHVS and CDR2 FQNEAQ come from the germline V gene. The CDR3 is 15 amino acids.

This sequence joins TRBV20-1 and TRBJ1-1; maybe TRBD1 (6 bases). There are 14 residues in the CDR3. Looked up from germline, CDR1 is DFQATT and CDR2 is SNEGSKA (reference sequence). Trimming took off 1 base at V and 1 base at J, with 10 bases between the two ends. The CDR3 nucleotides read TGCAGTGCTAGAGGGGGACACCAGAACACTGAAGCTTTCTTT. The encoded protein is CSARGGHQNTEAFF.

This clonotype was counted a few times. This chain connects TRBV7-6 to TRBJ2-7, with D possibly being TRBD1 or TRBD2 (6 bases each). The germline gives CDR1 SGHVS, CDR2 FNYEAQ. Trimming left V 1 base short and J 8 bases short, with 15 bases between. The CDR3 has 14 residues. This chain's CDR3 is CASSLGGAWGQQYF. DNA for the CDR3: TGTGCCAGCAGCTTAGGGGGGGCTTGGGGGCAGCAGTACTTC.

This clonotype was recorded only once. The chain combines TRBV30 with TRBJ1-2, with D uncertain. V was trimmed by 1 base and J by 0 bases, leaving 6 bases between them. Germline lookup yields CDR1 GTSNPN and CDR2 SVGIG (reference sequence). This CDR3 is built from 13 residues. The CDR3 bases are TGTGCCTGGAGTGCCGGGACTAACTATGGCTACACCTTC. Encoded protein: CAWSAGTNYGYTF.

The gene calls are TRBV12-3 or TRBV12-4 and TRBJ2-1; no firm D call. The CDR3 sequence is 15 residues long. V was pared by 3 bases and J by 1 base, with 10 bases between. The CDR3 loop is CASSFRRASYNEQFF. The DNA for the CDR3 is TGTGCCAGCAGTTTTCGTCGCGCTTCCTACAATGAGCAGTTCTTC.

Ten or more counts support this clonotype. CDR3 in DNA: TGTGCCAGCAGCCAGGTTCCGGGGATAAGCAATCAGCCCCAGCATTTT. Its translation: CASSQVPGISNQPQHF. This rearrangement joins TRBV4-2 to TRBJ1-5; no definite D call. The germline gives CDR1 LGHNA, CDR2 YNFKEQ. Trimming pared 3 bases from V and 1 base from J, leaving 13 bases between. The CDR3 is 16 amino acids.

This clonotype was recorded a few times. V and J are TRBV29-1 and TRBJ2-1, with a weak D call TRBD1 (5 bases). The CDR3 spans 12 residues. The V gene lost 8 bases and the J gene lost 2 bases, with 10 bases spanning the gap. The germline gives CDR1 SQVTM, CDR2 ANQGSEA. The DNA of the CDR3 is TGCAGCTTGGACACTGCCTACAATGAGCAGTTCTTC. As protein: CSLDTAYNEQFF.

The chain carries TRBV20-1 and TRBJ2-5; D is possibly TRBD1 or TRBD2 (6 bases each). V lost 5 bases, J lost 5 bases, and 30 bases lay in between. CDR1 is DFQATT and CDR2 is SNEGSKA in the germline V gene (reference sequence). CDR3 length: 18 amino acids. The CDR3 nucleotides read TGCAGTGCTGCGGGACCAAGACAGGCCTCAACTAAGTTGGAGACCCAGTACTTC. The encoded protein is CSAAGPRQASTKLETQYF.

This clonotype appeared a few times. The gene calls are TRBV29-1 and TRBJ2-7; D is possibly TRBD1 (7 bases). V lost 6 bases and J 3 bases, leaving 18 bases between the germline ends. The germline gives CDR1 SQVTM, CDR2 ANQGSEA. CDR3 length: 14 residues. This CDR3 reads CSVQGGGPYYEQYF. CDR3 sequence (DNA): TGCAGCGTCCAAGGAGGGGGCCCTTACTACGAGCAGTACTTC.

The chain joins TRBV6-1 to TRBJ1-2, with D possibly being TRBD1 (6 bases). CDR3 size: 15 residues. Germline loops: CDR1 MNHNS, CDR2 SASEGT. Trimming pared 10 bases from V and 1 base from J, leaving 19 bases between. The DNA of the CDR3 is TGTGCCATATACTACCGACAGGTTCATAACTATGGCTACACCTTC. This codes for CAIYYRQVHNYGYTF.

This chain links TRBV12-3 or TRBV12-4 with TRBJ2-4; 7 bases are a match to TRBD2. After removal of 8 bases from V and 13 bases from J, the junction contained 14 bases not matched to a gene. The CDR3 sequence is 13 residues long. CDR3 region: CASSRTRDYGQYF. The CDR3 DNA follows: TGTGCCAGCTCCAGGACGAGGGACTACGGGCAGTACTTC.